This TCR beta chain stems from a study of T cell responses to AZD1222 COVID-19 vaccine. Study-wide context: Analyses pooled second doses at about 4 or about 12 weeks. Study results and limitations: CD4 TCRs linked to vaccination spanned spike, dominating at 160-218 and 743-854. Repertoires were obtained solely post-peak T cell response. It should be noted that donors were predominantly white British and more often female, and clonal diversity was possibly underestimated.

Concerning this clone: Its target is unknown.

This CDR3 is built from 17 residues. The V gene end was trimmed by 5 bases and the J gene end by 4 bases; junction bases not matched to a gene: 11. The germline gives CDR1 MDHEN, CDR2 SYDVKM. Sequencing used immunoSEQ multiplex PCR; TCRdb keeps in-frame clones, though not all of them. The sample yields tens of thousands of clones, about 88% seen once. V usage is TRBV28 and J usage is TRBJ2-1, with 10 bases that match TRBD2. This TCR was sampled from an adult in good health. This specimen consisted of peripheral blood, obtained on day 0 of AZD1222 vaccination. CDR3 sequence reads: CASSVPGLAKIYNEQFF. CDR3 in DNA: TGTGCCAGCAGTGTCCCGGGACTAGCGAAGATATACAATGAGCAGTTCTTC.